This T cell receptor beta chain was retrieved from a study of blood T cell repertoires in COVID-19. Trimming removed 3 bases from V and 1 base from J; junction bases left unmatched: 9. In germline, CDR1 is SGHRS, CDR2 YFSETQ. The CDR3 extends over 17 amino acids. This clone was seen a single time. As originally analysed: The assay estimated nucleated cells by amplifying reference gene primers. Assay: immunoSEQ multiplex PCR; the TCRdb copy retains only in-frame clones and omits some. That table is the source of V, J and clone size, and D and trimming were worked out from the DNA. The sample lists about 220,000 clones, more than 75% occurring once.

The clonotype originates from a man aged 50 to 60 who had recovered from COVID-19. J is TRBJ2-1 and V is TRBV5-1; 8 bases match TRBD1. Sequencing was done on a sample of peripheral blood. The DNA for the CDR3 is TGCGCCAGCAGCTCCAGGACAGGGATTCGGTCCTACAATGAGCAGTTCTTC. This encodes CASSSRTGIRSYNEQFF.